In its sample, the clone carrying this T cell receptor beta chain was seen a few times. What it recognizes is unknown. The library came from three nested PCR rounds adapted from ARM-PCR protocols. A single record per CDR3 protein comes from TCRdb applying MiXCR to the multiplex PCR reads. The table lists over 85,000 distinct CDR3 sequences, over 70% of them singletons. Germline V gene lookup returns CDR1 SQVTM and CDR2 ANQGSEA. This CDR3 has 15 amino acids. This specimen comes from a study of tumor and adjacent non-tumor tissue in lung cancer. General study results and limits: Shorter survival was associated with higher TCR diversity in tumors. Tumor tissue had significantly higher TCR diversity than normal lung.

The template was RNA from unsorted bulk tissue. Newly diagnosed lung cancer patients had thoracic surgery in China, August–November 2014, without prior chemotherapy. The receptor was isolated from a man aged 65-85 years with non-small cell lung cancer. V usage is TRBV29-1 and J usage is TRBJ2-3; D gene uncertain. Gene TRBJ1-5 matches the end of the DNA better, so the J call may be wrong. Source material: lung tumor tissue. In DNA, the CDR3 is TGCAGCGTTGAACCTGGAGAGCTAAACACAGATACGCAGCATTTT. This encodes CSVEPGELNTDTQHF.